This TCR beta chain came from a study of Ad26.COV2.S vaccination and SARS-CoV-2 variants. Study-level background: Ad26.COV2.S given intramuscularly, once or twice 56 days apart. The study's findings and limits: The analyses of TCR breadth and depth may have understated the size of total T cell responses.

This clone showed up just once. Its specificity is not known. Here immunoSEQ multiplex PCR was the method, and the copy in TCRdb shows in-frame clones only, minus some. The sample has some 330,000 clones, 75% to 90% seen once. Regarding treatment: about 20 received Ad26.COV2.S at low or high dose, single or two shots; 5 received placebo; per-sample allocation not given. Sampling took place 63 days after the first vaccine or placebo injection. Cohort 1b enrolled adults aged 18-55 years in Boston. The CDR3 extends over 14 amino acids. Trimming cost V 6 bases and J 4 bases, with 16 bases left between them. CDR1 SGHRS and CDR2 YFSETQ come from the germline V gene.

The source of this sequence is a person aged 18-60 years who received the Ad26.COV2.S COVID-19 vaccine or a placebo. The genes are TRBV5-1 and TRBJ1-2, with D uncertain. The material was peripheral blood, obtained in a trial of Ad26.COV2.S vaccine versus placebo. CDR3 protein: CASTPSNSPYGYTF. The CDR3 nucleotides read TGCGCCAGCACCCCCTCGAACAGCCCCTATGGCTACACCTTC. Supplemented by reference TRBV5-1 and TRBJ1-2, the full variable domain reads KAGVTQTPRYLIKTRGQQVTLSCSPISGHRSVSWYQQTPGQGLQFLFEYFSETQRNKGNFPGRFSGRQFSNSRSEMNVSTLELGDSALYLCASTPSNSPYGYTFGSGTRLTVV.